What follows are 5 T cell receptor beta chains derived from one specimen sequenced in a study of cytomegalovirus exposure and HLA in healthy donors. This PCR relied on a set of 60 Vbeta primers and 13 Jbeta primers. Clones were sequenced by immunoSEQ multiplex PCR, and TCRdb holds only the in-frame ones, with some missing. Of 70,000 to 90,000 clones listed, roughly 88% are singletons. Input material: PBMCs. Every receptor here comes from a man aged 70 or older in good health and CMV-seropositive.

The chain employs TRBV2 and TRBJ2-7; tentative D call: TRBD1 (5 bases). Germline V gene lookup returns CDR1 SNHLY and CDR2 FYNNEI. Trimming cost V 8 bases and J 4 bases, with 9 bases left between them. This CDR3 contains 11 residues. The CDR3 sequence is CASLREYEQYF. The CDR3 DNA is TGTGCCAGCCTCAGGGAATACGAGCAGTACTTC.

V usage is TRBV4-3 and J usage is TRBJ2-7; 8 nucleotides match TRBD2. The J segment lost 0 bases and the V segment lost 1 base, leaving 2 bases of the junction unmatched. The CDR3 has 15 residues. Looked up from germline, CDR1 is LGHNA and CDR2 is YSLEER. The CDR3 sequence is CASSQGLAGSYEQYF. The CDR3 bases are TGCGCCAGCAGCCAAGGGCTAGCGGGCTCCTACGAGCAGTACTTC.

The V gene is TRBV29-1, the J gene TRBJ1-1; possible D gene TRBD1, 5 bases. This CDR3 region has 12 residues. CDR1 is SQVTM and CDR2 is ANQGSEA in the germline V gene. Between the trimmed V and J ends, which lost 7 bases and 1 base, there was a span of 10 bases. In DNA, the CDR3 is TGCAGCGCTCGGGACTCGAACACTGAAGCTTTCTTT. It translates to CSARDSNTEAFF. Using reference TRBV29-1 and TRBJ1-1 for the parts outside the CDR3, the full variable domain is SAVISQKPSRDICQRGTSLTIQCQVDSQVTMMFWYRQQPGQSLTLIATANQGSEATYESGFVIDKFPISRPNLTFSTLTVSNMSPEDSSIYLCSARDSNTEAFFGQGTRLTVV.

This sequence joins TRBV25-1 and TRBJ2-1; possible D gene TRBD2, 5 bases. This CDR3 contains 15 residues. The V end lost 9 bases, the J end lost 2 bases, and 17 bases lay between the germline ends. In germline, CDR1 is MGHDK, CDR2 SYGVNS. CDR3 sequence (DNA): TGTGCCAGTAGACCTAGCTTACACGCCTACAATGAGCAGTTCTTC. This translates into CASRPSLHAYNEQFF.

This rearrangement joins TRBV1 to TRBJ2-4; TRBD2 was called by the table and not checked on the DNA. TRBV1 is given as a pseudogene. The CDR3 loop spans 15 amino acids. The CDR3 DNA reads as TGCACCAGCAGCCAATGCACTTTAGCCAAAAACATTCAGTACTTC. Amino acid sequence: CTSSQCTLAKNIQYF.